The T cell receptor beta chain described here comes from a study of blood T cell repertoires in COVID-19. Across the study: Some COVID-19 samples were acute and others convalescent; all came from the United States, Italy and Spain. Nucleic acid was either cDNA or gDNA, and it came from T cells, B-cell-depleted T cells, or PBMCs.

Original processing notes: How many nucleated cells were present was estimated from reference gene primer amplification. TCRdb's copy holds only in-frame clones and misses some; the assay was immunoSEQ multiplex PCR. V and J calls plus clone size are reproduced from that table; the DNA served to infer D and trimming. The sample has 200,000 to 300,000 clones, nearly 95% seen once; the top ten hold roughly 0.8%. CDR1 and CDR2 (germline): KGHSH, LQKENI. The CDR3 has 16 amino acids. V lost 3 bases to trimming and J lost 4 bases; unmatched junction nucleotides: 5. Sequencing was done on a sample of peripheral blood. The chain uses TRBV18 and TRBJ2-1; 11 bases align to TRBD2. The clonotype originates from a man aged 30-40 years with COVID-19, enrolled during active disease. The CDR3: CASSPQTSGEYNEQFF. CDR3 in DNA: TGTGCCAGCTCACCCCAGACTAGCGGGGAGTACAATGAGCAGTTCTTC.